This T cell receptor beta chain was recorded in a study of CD8 T cells in Susac syndrome (dated by TCRdb to the late 2010s). In the study overall: The study used repertoire sequencing to test whether antigen drove CD8+ T cell activation and differentiation in Susac syndrome. Summary of the overall study and its limitations: The number of individuals in the TCR sequencing and HLA analysis was recognized as being relatively small.

RNA was extracted using the RNeasy kit, and about 0.5 to 1 ug of the RNA was reverse transcribed with random hexamers. The immunoSEQ multiplex PCR assay, covering 54 Vbeta and 13 Jbeta segments, was used to amplify TCR beta CDR3 regions. To correct PCR amplification bias, a synthetic template baseline was used for both primer optimization and computational correction. Concerning the study's data processing: Reads were annotated to V, D and J genes per IMGT and analyzed with immunoSEQ Analyzer, keeping only productive sequences. Clonality was calculated as one minus the Shannon entropy normalized by log2 of the number of productive unique sequences. For each patient and control, public and private clones were evaluated among the 100 most prevalent clones. Clones were defined as Susac-specific if absent from the healthy and MS cohorts, from over a thousand published viral clones and from other ImmuneACCESS disease sequences. TCRdb reprocessed the public reads (quality trimming at Q25 with fastp, clone calling with MiXCR) and kept in-frame beta chains. One record per CDR3 amino acid sequence lists the most common genes and DNA. These V and J calls rely on TCRdb rather than the paper's analysis. The sample yields about 300,000 distinct CDR3 sequences; around 92% were counted once. The leading ten clones occupy 0.06% to 0.075% of the sample.

Of note for this clonotype: The clone's antigen remains unknown. No much larger clone exists at a distance of one base, and base qualities are not known.

High-throughput TCR beta sequencing profiled peripheral blood CD8+ and CD4+ T cells from healthy donors, Susac syndrome patients and multiple sclerosis patients. Multiple sclerosis controls were treatment-naive patients with stable or active relapsing-remitting disease fulfilling revised McDonald criteria. CD8+ TEMRA cells were enriched by FACS, while bulk CD8+ and CD4+ T cells were purified by magnetic negative isolation. Blood was drawn into EDTA tubes, processed within 24 hours, and PBMCs were isolated by density gradient centrifugation. PBMCs intended for TCR sequencing were cryopreserved in liquid nitrogen and were subsequently thawed in a 37 degrees C water bath. The sorted or isolated CD4+, CD8+ and CD8+ TEMRA cells had a purity of 90% or higher. The receptor was derived from a human donor with multiple sclerosis. The sequenced sample was CD4+ T cells from PBMCs.

Here is the DNA: TGTGCCATCAGAACTAGCGTGTACACAGATACGCAGTATTTT. It codes for CAIRTSVYTDTQYF. Rearrangement joined TRBV10-3 to TRBJ2-3, with 7 junctional bases fitting TRBD2. Reading from cysteine to phenylalanine, the CDR3 counts 14 amino acids. Solely the CDR3 DNA is kept, with 42 bases framed from the first base. V is cut back by 6 bases and J by 2 bases, with 5 bases in the junction unmatched. Based on the germline V gene, the CDR1 and CDR2 sequences are ENHRY and SYGVKD.